The 27 T cell receptor beta chains reported below all come from one sample, sequenced in a study of response to subunit inactivated influenza vaccine. MiXCR was run by TCRdb on the RT-PCR reads, yielding one entry per CDR3 protein. This sample has about 540,000 distinct CDR3 sequences, with roughly 23% found just once. These same records also appear under a second study, on T cells expressing NK-cell markers. This second study notes: It was by 5'RACE template switching with UMIs that TCR beta cDNA was made.

The sequencing here drew on CD4+ T cells sorted from PBMCs, taken roughly 12 days after vaccination. These receptors all come from a man between 45 and 60 years old who received an inactivated influenza vaccine.

V and J are TRBV12-3 or TRBV12-4 and TRBJ2-3; 12 bases match TRBD2. The length of the CDR3 is 15 residues. Losses at the gene ends were 3 bases for V and 6 bases for J; bases not matched to a gene: 4. In DNA form, the CDR3 reads TGTGCCAGCAGTTTTCTAGCGGGGGGGCCGGATACGCAGTATTTT. Amino acids: CASSFLAGGPDTQYF.

In this sample, this clonotype turned up once. The rearrangement uses TRBV4-3 and TRBJ2-6, with D possibly matching TRBD1 (5 bases). CDR1 is LGHNA and CDR2 is YSLEER in the germline V gene. This CDR3 is built from 17 residues. V was cut by 2 bases and J by 0 bases, with 11 bases left in between. CDR3 bases: TGCGCCAGCAGCCAAACTCGACAGAGCTCTGGGGCCAACGTCCTGACTTTC. Amino acid sequence: CASSQTRQSSGANVLTF.

This clonotype was recorded a few times. The chain links TRBV7-9 to TRBJ1-6; D unresolved. V was clipped by 1 base and J by 7 bases, with 5 bases between them. From germline, CDR1 is SEHNR and CDR2 FQNEAQ (reference sequence). CDR3 length equals 13 residues. The CDR3 region is CASSLDRNSPLHF. The DNA of the CDR3 is TGTGCCAGCAGCTTAGACAGAAATTCACCCCTCCACTTT.

This clonotype was counted only a few times. The chain recombines TRBV2 with TRBJ1-2; D is ambiguous. The CDR3 length is 12 residues. With 4 bases removed from V and 4 bases from J, the gap between germline ends came to 7 bases. Germline CDR1 and CDR2: SNHLY and FYNNEI. The CDR3 coding sequence is TGTGCCAGCAGTGGCGGGAGCTATGGCTACACCTTC. Protein product: CASSGGSYGYTF.

This clonotype was detected ten times or more. V gene TRBV7-8 combines with J gene TRBJ1-4; TRBD1 agrees at 9 bases. The CDR3 is 17 amino acids. Losses at the gene ends were 1 base for V and 4 bases for J; bases not matched to a gene: 7. Germline loops: CDR1 SGHVS, CDR2 FQNEAQ. As DNA, the CDR3 is TGTGCCAGCAGCTTAGGGAACAGGGGGCGTAGTAATGAAAAACTGTTTTTT. The encoded protein is CASSLGNRGRSNEKLFF.

The gene calls are TRBV19 and TRBJ1-5; D unclear. V lost 1 base and J 7 bases, leaving 8 bases between the germline ends. The CDR3 loop spans 13 amino acids. From germline, CDR1 is LNHDA and CDR2 SQIVND (reference sequence). This chain's CDR3 is CASSIGKRQPQHF. CDR3 coding DNA: TGTGCCAGTAGTATAGGGAAAAGGCAGCCCCAGCATTTT.

This clonotype was found many times. The V call is TRBV2, the J call TRBJ2-7, with 7 bases matching TRBD2. The CDR3 consists of 14 residues. CDR1 is SNHLY and CDR2 is FYNNEI in the germline V gene. After removal of 3 bases from V and 0 bases from J, the junction contained 2 bases not matched to a gene. In DNA, the CDR3 is TGTGCCAGCAGTGACGGCGGGGGCTCCTACGAGCAGTACTTC. Translation: CASSDGGGSYEQYF. The entire variable domain, with the rest obtained from reference TRBV2 and TRBJ2-7, is as follows: EPEVTQTPSHQVTQMGQEVILRCVPISNHLYFYWYRQILGQKVEFLVSFYNNEISEKSEIFDDQFSVERPDGSNFTLKIRSTKLEDSAMYFCASSDGGGSYEQYFGPGTRLTVT.

This clonotype came up a few times. The chain joins TRBV4-3 to TRBJ2-5, with a weak D call TRBD2 (5 bases). The length of the CDR3 is 15 residues. CDR1 is LGHNA, CDR2 YSLEER, per germline. Between the trimmed V and J ends, which lost 4 bases and 1 base, there was a span of 13 bases. CDR3 nucleotides: TGCGCCAGCAGCCTCGGACTGAGGCCCCAAGAGACCCAGTACTTC. As protein: CASSLGLRPQETQYF.

This clonotype has just a few counts. The chain links TRBV4-3 to TRBJ2-2, with TRBD2 matching over 8 bases. Germline CDR1 LGHNA, CDR2 YSLEER. V lost 0 bases and J lost 7; bases outside the gene matches: 4. The length of the CDR3 is 15 residues. CDR3 sequence reads: CASSQDVLAVGELFF. In DNA, the CDR3 is TGCGCCAGCAGCCAAGATGTACTAGCGGTCGGGGAGCTGTTTTTT.

This clonotype was seen more than once but under ten times. This chain links TRBV4-1 with TRBJ2-5; D is undetermined. Trimming removed 0 bases at V and 1 base at J, with 12 bases between. This CDR3 has 16 amino acids. Germline CDR1 MGHRA, CDR2 YSYEKL. The CDR3 region has the DNA TGCGCCAGCAGCCAAGATTTAGGACCGGGCCAAGAGACCCAGTACTTC. Translated: CASSQDLGPGQETQYF.

This clonotype was recorded a few times. The chain couples TRBV6-5 to TRBJ1-2, with D tentatively TRBD1 (6 bases). V lost 4 bases and J lost 0, with 12 bases in between. Germline V gene data show CDR1 as MNHEY and CDR2 as SVGAGI. The length of the CDR3 is 15 residues. CDR3 in amino acids: CASSFRGPTNYGYTF. CDR3 in DNA: TGTGCCAGCAGTTTCAGGGGCCCGACTAACTATGGCTACACCTTC.

There are a few counts of this clonotype. The chain recombines TRBV5-1 with TRBJ2-1, with D maybe TRBD1 (6 bases). The CDR3 totals 16 residues. V lost 1 base and J lost 1, with 12 bases in between. Germline V gene data show CDR1 as SGHRS and CDR2 as YFSETQ. CDR3 in DNA: TGCGCCAGCAGCTTGCTACAGGGTTCTTCCTACAATGAGCAGTTCTTC. Translation: CASSLLQGSSYNEQFF.

This chain joins TRBV5-5 and TRBJ2-3; weak D call: TRBD2 (5 bases). The germline V and J ends were trimmed by 1 base and 1 base, with 13 bases remaining between them. The CDR3 loop spans 16 amino acids. Germline CDR1 is SGHKS and CDR2 is YYEKEE (reference sequence). This chain's CDR3 is CASSLRVVSGTDTQYF. CDR3 nucleotides: TGTGCCAGCAGCTTGCGGGTGGTTAGCGGCACAGATACGCAGTATTTT.

With respect to this clonotype: A read error is possible here, since a much larger clone lies one base away. V usage is TRBV24-1 and J usage is TRBJ2-1; 7 bases match TRBD2. The germline V gene encodes CDR1 KGHDR and CDR2 SFDVKD. The length of the CDR3 is 12 residues. V gave up 6 bases and J gave up 7 bases; unmatched junction bases: 2. CDR3 sequence (DNA): TGTGCCACCAGTTCGGGGGGTAATGAGCAGTTCTTC. Translated: CATSSGGNEQFF.

The gene calls are TRBV11-2 and TRBJ2-3, with 14 positions matching TRBD2. Unmatched junction bases numbered 3, after V lost 2 bases and J lost 5 bases. Looked up from germline, CDR1 is SGHAT and CDR2 is FQNNGV. The CDR3 loop spans 16 amino acids. The CDR3 region is CASSLSGLAGVDTQYF. DNA for the CDR3: TGTGCCAGCAGCTTATCGGGACTAGCGGGAGTAGATACGCAGTATTTT.

This chain links TRBV10-3 with TRBJ2-7, with TRBD2 matching 10 bases. Germline CDR1 and CDR2: ENHRY and SYGVKD. V trimming: 5 bases; J trimming: 1 base; junction bases outside the gene matches: 5. The CDR3 covers 15 residues. CDR3 sequence: CAISPGLARSYEQYF. The CDR3 DNA reads as TGTGCCATCAGTCCGGGACTAGCGAGGTCCTACGAGCAGTACTTC.

In this sample, this clonotype turned up a few times. The chain links TRBV10-3 to TRBJ2-7; D unclear. CDR3 size: 12 residues. Germline V lookup: CDR1 ENHRY, CDR2 SYGVKD. V was pared by 10 bases and J by 1 base, with 11 bases between. DNA for the CDR3: TGTGCCACCTGGAGCAATTCCTACGAGCAGTACTTC. Translated, it gives CATWSNSYEQYF.

This clonotype appeared many times. The rearrangement links TRBV20-1 to TRBJ2-7; D tentatively fits TRBD1 or TRBD2 (5 bases each). V was shortened by 1 base and J by 4 bases, with 8 bases between the two germline ends. The CDR3 runs to 12 residues. Looked up from germline, CDR1 is DFQATT and CDR2 is SNEGSKA (reference sequence). CDR3: CSARARGYEQYF. CDR3 sequence (DNA): TGCAGTGCTAGAGCGAGGGGTTACGAGCAGTACTTC.

As DNA, the CDR3 is TGTGCCACCAGTGCTAGGCTAACCTACAATGAGCAGTTCTTC. Translation: CATSARLTYNEQFF. This rearrangement joins TRBV24-1 to TRBJ2-1; no clear D. Looked up from germline, CDR1 is KGHDR and CDR2 is SFDVKD. V was clipped by 5 bases and J by 2 bases, with 9 bases between them. This CDR3 is built from 14 residues.

The V and J genes are TRBV7-3 and TRBJ2-1, with 12 bases fitting TRBD2. V was pared by 0 bases and J by 6 bases, with 3 bases of the junction left unmatched. Germline loops: CDR1 SGHTA, CDR2 FQGTGA. The CDR3 is 16 residues long. The CDR3, as DNA: TGTGCCAGCAGCTTAACGCTAGCGGGAGGGGGCAATGAGCAGTTCTTC. Protein: CASSLTLAGGGNEQFF.

This clonotype was found a few times. The genes are TRBV5-1 and TRBJ2-2; D is undetermined. Germline CDR1 reads SGHRS; CDR2 reads YFSETQ. V was trimmed by 2 bases and J by 5 bases, leaving 13 bases between them. The length of the CDR3 is 15 residues. CDR3 in DNA: TGCGCCAGCAGCTTTCGATCCCTGGGGACCGGGGAGCTGTTTTTT. This codes for CASSFRSLGTGELFF.

The rearrangement links TRBV6-2 or TRBV6-3 to TRBJ2-7; TRBD1 is a possible D gene (6 bases). Trimming took 2 bases from V and 0 from J, leaving 14 bases between them. The CDR3 covers 16 residues. Per germline, CDR1 MNHEY and CDR2 SVGEGT. Here the CDR3 reads CASSYGRRDNSYEQYF. The CDR3, as DNA: TGTGCCAGCAGTTACGGGCGACGGGACAACTCCTACGAGCAGTACTTC.

This clonotype occurred a few times. The chain employs TRBV6-2 or TRBV6-3 and TRBJ2-6, with 10 bases fitting TRBD2. After removal of 2 bases from V and 0 bases from J, the junction contained 7 bases not matched to a gene. This CDR3 contains 19 residues. The germline V gene has CDR1 MNHEY and CDR2 SVGEGT. The CDR3 sequence is CASSYNPSGRFSGANVLTF. For the CDR3, the DNA is TGTGCCAGCAGTTACAACCCTAGCGGGAGATTCTCTGGGGCCAACGTCCTGACTTTC.

The chain recombines TRBV7-9 with TRBJ2-7, with 8 bases fitting TRBD1. This CDR3 is 17 amino acids long. CDR1 SEHNR and CDR2 FQNEAQ come from the germline V gene (reference sequence). J lost 3 bases, V lost 4 bases, and 14 bases had no gene match. Written as DNA, the CDR3 is TGTGCCAGCAGCTCACCCACTGGACAGGGTGCCCTCTACGAGCAGTACTTC. It specifies CASSSPTGQGALYEQYF.

The V gene is TRBV7-2, the J gene TRBJ2-1; TRBD1 agrees at 11 bases. V was pared by 5 bases and J by 13 bases, with 7 bases of the junction left unmatched. Germline loops: CDR1 SGHTA, CDR2 FQGNSA. This CDR3 has 13 residues. In DNA, the CDR3 is TGTGCCAGCAGCGTAGGGACAGGGGGTCGTCAGTTCTTC. Amino acids: CASSVGTGGRQFF.

This clonotype has only a few counts. The chain couples TRBV5-1 to TRBJ1-6; the D is unclear. V lost 1 base and J 9 bases, leaving 14 bases between the germline ends. The CDR3 totals 15 residues. Germline V CDR1 and CDR2: SGHRS, YFSETQ. The CDR3 reads CASSLSPQDASPLHF. In DNA, the CDR3 is TGCGCCAGCAGCTTGTCTCCGCAGGACGCTTCACCCCTCCACTTT.

The chain has TRBV10-3 and TRBJ2-7; 7 positions match TRBD2. Germline-derived CDR1 and CDR2 are ENHRY and SYGVKD. The junction had 3 bases not matched to a gene; V was cut back by 6 bases and J by 1 base. CDR3 size: 13 residues. CDR3 amino acids: CAIRASGSYEQYF. Written as DNA, the CDR3 is TGTGCCATCAGGGCTAGCGGTTCCTACGAGCAGTACTTC.